This T cell receptor beta chain was identified during a study of blood T cell repertoires in COVID-19. In its sample, this clone was seen a few times. Authors' methods: Estimation of nucleated cell counts was performed using reference gene primer amplification. Using immunoSEQ multiplex PCR, the repertoire was profiled, and TCRdb retains in-frame clones only, with some absent. For V, J and clone size, that table is used; D and trimming come from the DNA. The sample gives about 370,000 clones, more than 70% of which show up once; 2.5% to 3.5% is in the top ten. Sequencing was done on a sample of peripheral blood. The clonotype was recovered from a woman in her 30s with COVID-19, enrolled during active disease.

The CDR3 loop is CASRTEGQGGTNEQFF. The CDR3 region has the DNA TGTGCCAGCAGAACGGAAGGACAGGGGGGGACGAATGAGCAGTTCTTC. V gene TRBV5-4 combines with J gene TRBJ2-1, with 10 positions matching TRBD1. The V gene end was trimmed by 5 bases and the J gene end by 7 bases; junction bases not matched to a gene: 12. The germline gives CDR1 SGHNT, CDR2 YYREEE (reference sequence). The CDR3 is 16 residues long.